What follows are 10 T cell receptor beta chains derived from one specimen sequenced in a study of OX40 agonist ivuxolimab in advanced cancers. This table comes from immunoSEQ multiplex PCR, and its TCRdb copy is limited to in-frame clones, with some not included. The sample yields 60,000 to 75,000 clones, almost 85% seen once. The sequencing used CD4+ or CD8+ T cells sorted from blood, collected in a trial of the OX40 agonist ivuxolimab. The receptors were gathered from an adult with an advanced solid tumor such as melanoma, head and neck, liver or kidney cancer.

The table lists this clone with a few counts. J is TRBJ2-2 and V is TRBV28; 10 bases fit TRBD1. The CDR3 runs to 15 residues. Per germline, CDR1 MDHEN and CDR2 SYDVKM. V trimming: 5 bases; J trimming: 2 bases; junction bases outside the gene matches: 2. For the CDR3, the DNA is TGTGCCAGCAGTCGGGACAGGGGTAACACCGGGGAGCTGTTTTTT. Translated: CASSRDRGNTGELFF.

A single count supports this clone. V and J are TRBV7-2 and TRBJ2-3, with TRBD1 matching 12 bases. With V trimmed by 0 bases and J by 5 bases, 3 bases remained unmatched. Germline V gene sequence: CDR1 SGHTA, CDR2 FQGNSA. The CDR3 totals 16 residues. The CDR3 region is CASSLAGTGGRDTQYF. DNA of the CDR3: TGTGCCAGCAGCTTAGCTGGGACAGGGGGCAGAGATACGCAGTATTTT. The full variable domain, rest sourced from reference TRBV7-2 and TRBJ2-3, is GAGVSQSPSNKVTEKGKDVELRCDPISGHTALYWYRQSLGQGLEFLIYFQGNSAPDKSGLPSDRFSAERTGGSVSTLTIQRTQQEDSAVYLCASSLAGTGGRDTQYFGPGTRLTVL.

CDR3 region: CAISGGPGRGHADTQYF. The DNA for the CDR3 is TGTGCCATCAGTGGGGGGCCCGGCAGGGGGCACGCAGATACGCAGTATTTT. The V gene is TRBV10-3, the J gene TRBJ2-3, with 8 bases matching TRBD1. Losses at the gene ends were 4 bases for V and 4 bases for J; bases not matched to a gene: 13. CDR3 length equals 17 residues. The germline CDR1 and CDR2 sequences are ENHRY and SYGVKD.

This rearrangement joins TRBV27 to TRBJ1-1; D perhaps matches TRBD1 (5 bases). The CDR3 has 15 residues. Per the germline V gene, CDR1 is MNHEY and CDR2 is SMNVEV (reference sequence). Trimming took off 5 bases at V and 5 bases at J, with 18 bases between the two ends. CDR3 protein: CASSPGGGRITEAFF. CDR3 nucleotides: TGTGCCAGCAGTCCGGGGGGAGGGAGGATAACTGAAGCTTTCTTT.

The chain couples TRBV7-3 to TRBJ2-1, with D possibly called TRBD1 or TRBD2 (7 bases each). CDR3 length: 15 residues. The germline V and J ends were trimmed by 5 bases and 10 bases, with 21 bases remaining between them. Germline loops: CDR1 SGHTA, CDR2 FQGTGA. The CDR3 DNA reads TGTGCCAGCAGCCCCCGGGGGGAGGGGGCGTACGAGCAGTTCTTC. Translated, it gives CASSPRGEGAYEQFF.

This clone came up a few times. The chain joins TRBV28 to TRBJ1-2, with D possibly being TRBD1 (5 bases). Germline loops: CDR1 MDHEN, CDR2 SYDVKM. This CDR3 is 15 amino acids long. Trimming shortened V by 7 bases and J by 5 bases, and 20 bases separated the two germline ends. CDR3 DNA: TGTGCCAGCACCGGGACGGGCTCCGCCGGGTATGGCTACACCTTC. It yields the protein CASTGTGSAGYGYTF.

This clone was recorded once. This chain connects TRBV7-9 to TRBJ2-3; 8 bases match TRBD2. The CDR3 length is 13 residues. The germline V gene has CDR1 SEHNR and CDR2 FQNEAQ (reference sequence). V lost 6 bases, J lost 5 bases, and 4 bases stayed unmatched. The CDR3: CASSLSGVDTQYF. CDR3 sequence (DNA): TGTGCCAGCAGTCTTAGCGGGGTAGATACGCAGTATTTT.

The CDR3 sequence is CATSRDHAGFNQPQHF. CDR3 DNA sequence: TGTGCCACCAGCAGAGATCATGCAGGGTTCAATCAGCCCCAGCATTTT. This chain links TRBV15 with TRBJ1-5, with a tentative D call TRBD1 (5 bases). Trimming removed 0 bases from V and 3 bases from J, with 12 bases in between. The length of the CDR3 is 16 residues. Germline V gene sequence: CDR1 LNHNV, CDR2 YYDKDF (reference sequence).

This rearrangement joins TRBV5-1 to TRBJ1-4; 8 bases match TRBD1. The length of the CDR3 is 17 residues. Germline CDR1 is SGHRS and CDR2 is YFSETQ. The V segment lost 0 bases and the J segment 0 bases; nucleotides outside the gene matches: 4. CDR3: CASSLGQGSTTNEKLFF. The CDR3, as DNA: TGCGCCAGCAGCTTGGGACAGGGGTCTACAACTAATGAAAAACTGTTTTTT.

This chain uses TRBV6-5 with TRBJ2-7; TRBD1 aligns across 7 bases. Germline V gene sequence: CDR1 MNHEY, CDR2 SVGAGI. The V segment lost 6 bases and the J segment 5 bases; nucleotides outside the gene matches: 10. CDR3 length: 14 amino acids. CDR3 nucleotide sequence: TGTGCCAGCAGGAAAACAGGGGAGAGGAACGAGCAGTACTTC. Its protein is CASRKTGERNEQYF.